The 11 T cell receptor beta chains reported below all come from one sample, sequenced in a study of Ad26.COV2.S vaccination and SARS-CoV-2 variants. Noted treatment: roughly 19 received Ad26.COV2.S at low or high dose, single or two shots; a few received placebo; per-sample allocation not given. Collection of samples fell on day 63 after the first vaccine or placebo injection. The table came from immunoSEQ multiplex PCR; TCRdb's copy has only in-frame clones and leaves some out. The repertoire holds roughly 350,000 clones, with 88% as singletons. The sample here was peripheral blood, taken in a trial of Ad26.COV2.S vaccine versus placebo. These receptor sequences come from a person between 18 and 65 years old who received the Ad26.COV2.S COVID-19 vaccine or a placebo.

The chain recombines TRBV4-1 with TRBJ1-2, with TRBD1 as a possible D gene (5 bases). The CDR3 totals 16 residues. V lost 1 base and J lost 4, with 16 bases in between. Germline V lookup: CDR1 MGHRA, CDR2 YSYEKL. The DNA of the CDR3 is TGCGCCAGCAGCCAAGGGGACGGACGCCCGGCCTATGGCTACACCTTC. Translating gives CASSQGDGRPAYGYTF.

This chain connects TRBV5-6 to TRBJ2-7, with TRBD2 as a possible D gene (5 bases). The CDR3 sequence is 13 residues long. Germline lookup yields CDR1 SGHDT and CDR2 YYEEEE. Trimming removed 2 bases from V and 5 bases from J, with 11 bases in between. The CDR3: CASSFGESDEQYF. The CDR3 DNA reads TGTGCCAGCAGCTTCGGGGAATCGGACGAGCAGTACTTC.

The chain recombines TRBV19 with TRBJ2-7; perhaps TRBD1 as D (5 bases). In germline, CDR1 is LNHDA, CDR2 SQIVND (reference sequence). The V and J ends lost 3 bases and 5 bases respectively, with 8 bases between them. The CDR3 length is 12 residues. For the CDR3, the DNA is TGTGCCAGTAGTATTGGACACCACGAGCAGTACTTC. Its protein product is CASSIGHHEQYF. Based on the CDR3 plus reference TRBV19 and TRBJ2-7, the full variable domain is DGGITQSPKYLFRKEGQNVTLSCEQNLNHDAMYWYRQDPGQGLRLIYYSQIVNDFQKGDIAEGYSVSREKKESFPLTVTSAQKNPTAFYLCASSIGHHEQYFGPGTRLTVT.

The V gene is TRBV6-1, the J gene TRBJ2-7, with a tentative D call TRBD2 (7 bases). The CDR3 consists of 15 residues. V lost 3 bases and J lost 1, with 13 bases in between. CDR1 is MNHNS and CDR2 is SASEGT in the germline V gene. CDR3 sequence: CASSEGGTRSYEQYF. DNA for the CDR3: TGTGCCAGCAGTGAGGGGGGGACAAGATCCTACGAGCAGTACTTC.

The chain's CDR3 is CASSYGGVYEQYF. The CDR3 DNA is TGTGCCAGCAGTTACGGAGGGGTATACGAGCAGTACTTC. V gene TRBV6-2 or TRBV6-3 combines with J gene TRBJ2-7; D possibly corresponds to TRBD2 (6 bases). The CDR3 is made up of 13 amino acids. Germline V CDR1 and CDR2: MNHEY, SVGEGT. V dropped 2 bases and J dropped 4 bases, with 9 bases sitting between them.

The chain couples TRBV5-1 to TRBJ2-2; no definite D call. CDR1 is SGHRS, CDR2 YFSETQ, per germline. The V end lost 4 bases, the J end lost 3 bases, and 7 bases lay between the germline ends. This CDR3 comprises 13 residues. The DNA of the CDR3 is TGCGCCAGCAGCCCTCAGGACACCGGGGAGCTGTTTTTT. It codes for CASSPQDTGELFF.

With regard to this clone: The sample contains more than one DNA sequence encoding this CDR3. CDR3 DNA: TGTGCCTGGAGCGGAAGTAGCAATCAGCCCCAGCATTTT. This gives the protein CAWSGSSNQPQHF. The chain couples TRBV30 to TRBJ1-5; no firm D call. The CDR3 totals 13 residues. Trimming took off 3 bases at V and 0 bases at J, with 6 bases between the two ends. Germline loops: CDR1 GTSNPN, CDR2 SVGIG (reference sequence).

The genes are TRBV7-6 and TRBJ2-1; D gene unclear. Germline V gene lookup returns CDR1 SGHVS and CDR2 FNYEAQ. The CDR3 is 16 residues long. The V end was cut by 1 base, the J end by 9 bases, with 19 bases between. CDR3 sequence reads: CASSLVSRRNKVEQFF. CDR3 nucleotide sequence: TGTGCCAGCAGCTTAGTCTCTAGAAGGAACAAGGTTGAGCAGTTCTTC.

The chain uses TRBV5-6 and TRBJ2-7; TRBD1 agrees at 11 bases. Germline lookup yields CDR1 SGHDT and CDR2 YYEEEE. The CDR3 length is 15 residues. Trimming cost V 4 bases and J 6 bases; bases outside gene matches: 9. As DNA, the CDR3 is TGTGCCAGCAGCCGTGGGACAGGGGGTTTTAGCGAGCAGTACTTC. As protein: CASSRGTGGFSEQYF.

CDR3 amino acids: CASSTSGRDTDTQYF. The CDR3 DNA sequence: TGTGCCAGCAGCACTAGCGGGAGGGACACAGATACGCAGTATTTT. V gene TRBV9 combines with J gene TRBJ2-3; TRBD2 aligns across 13 bases. The CDR3 length is 15 residues. V lost 4 bases to trimming and J lost 2 bases; unmatched junction nucleotides: 1. Germline assignment: CDR1 SGDLS and CDR2 YYNGEE.

The chain has TRBV20-1 and TRBJ1-1; the D is unclear. Germline V gives CDR1 DFQATT, CDR2 SNEGSKA (reference sequence). CDR3 size: 11 residues. CDR3 amino acids: CRSGSNTEAFF. The DNA for the CDR3 is TGCAGGTCCGGGTCCAACACTGAAGCTTTCTTT.